This T cell receptor (beta chain) was documented in a study of blood T cell repertoires in COVID-19. Whole-study context: In each case, the material was cDNA or gDNA derived from T cells, B-cell-depleted T cells, or PBMCs.

The study drew participants aged about 18 to 95 years from 20 to 30 US areas. Which cohort a participant joined came from the clinical history participants gave. As processed by the authors: Researchers report that nucleated cell counts were estimated from reference gene primer amplification. Sequencing was performed with immunoSEQ multiplex PCR; in TCRdb, only in-frame clones are kept and a portion is missing. That table supplies the V and J calls and clone size; D and trimming were determined from the DNA. The sample yields over 150,000 clones, 87% seen once. The germline gives CDR1 LGHDT, CDR2 YNNKEL (reference sequence). This CDR3 comprises 15 residues. V was cut by 0 bases and J by 5 bases, with 11 bases left in between.

J is TRBJ2-1 and V is TRBV3-1 (or the pseudogene TRBV3-2), with D perhaps TRBD2 (6 bases). Sequenced: PBMCs or T cells enriched from blood (not recorded which). The source of this sequence is a woman aged 45-65 years who had recovered from COVID-19. As DNA, the CDR3 is TGTGCCAGCAGCCAAGATTGGCGGGAACACAATGAGCAGTTCTTC. Residues: CASSQDWREHNEQFF.